These 21 T cell receptor beta chains originate from one sample sequenced in a study of T cell repertoires in cytomegalovirus infection. TCRdb independently ran MiXCR on the reads; one entry per CDR3 protein. This table holds fewer than 300,000 distinct CDR3 sequences, roughly a quarter found once. The sequenced material came from PBMCs. The receptors here all came from a human donor in good health (CMV status not recorded). Some clones in this sample may be carry-over from other donors' samples.

This clonotype was seen a few times. The chain joins TRBV20-1 to TRBJ1-5; D gene uncertain. In germline, CDR1 is DFQATT, CDR2 SNEGSKA (reference sequence). The CDR3 length is 13 residues. This chain's CDR3 is CSVDPGQDQPQHF. The CDR3, as DNA: TGCAGCGTGGACCCGGGCCAAGATCAGCCCCAGCATTTT.

The sample holds a few counts of this clonotype. The genes are TRBV28 and TRBJ2-3; perhaps TRBD2 as D (5 bases). The V and J ends lost 1 base and 6 bases respectively, with 11 bases between them. Germline V gene sequence: CDR1 MDHEN, CDR2 SYDVKM. This CDR3 is 14 amino acids long. The CDR3 loop reads CASSLFGKYDTQYF. The CDR3 DNA sequence: TGTGCCAGCAGTTTATTCGGGAAGTATGATACGCAGTATTTT. Drawing the rest from reference TRBV28 and TRBJ2-3, the complete variable domain is DVKVTQSSRYLVKRTGEKVFLECVQDMDHENMFWYRQDPGLGLRLIYFSYDVKMKEKGDIPEGYSVSREKKERFSLILESASTNQTSMYLCASSLFGKYDTQYFGPGTRLTVL.

The chain links TRBV29-1 to TRBJ2-2; D is tentatively TRBD1 or TRBD2 (5 bases each). The V gene's germline CDR1 is SQVTM and CDR2 ANQGSEA. The germline V and J ends were trimmed by 7 bases and 0 bases, with 12 bases remaining between them. This CDR3 is 14 amino acids long. The CDR3 protein is CSAGTRTNTGELFF. The CDR3 nucleotides read TGCAGCGCCGGGACCCGGACGAACACCGGGGAGCTGTTTTTT.

CDR3 sequence reads: CASSSTPGLGTDTQYF. DNA of the CDR3: TGTGCCAGCAGCTCAACACCGGGACTAGGGACAGATACGCAGTATTTT. This chain joins TRBV7-3 and TRBJ2-3, with 8 positions matching TRBD2. From germline, CDR1 is SGHTA and CDR2 FQGTGA. Unmatched junction bases numbered 9, after V lost 4 bases and J lost 3 bases. The CDR3 totals 16 residues.

This clonotype turned up a few times. The chain combines TRBV7-6 with TRBJ1-2; D not resolved. The CDR3 totals 15 residues. Trimming removed 5 bases from V and 4 bases from J, with 17 bases in between. The V gene's germline CDR1 is SGHVS and CDR2 FNYEAQ. The CDR3 bases are TGTGCCAGCAGCGACCCCGGGGAGTCCGTCTATGGCTACACCTTC. It codes for CASSDPGESVYGYTF.

This clonotype has only a few counts. The chain has TRBV2 and TRBJ1-5, with TRBD1 matching 10 bases. Trimming cost V 5 bases and J 7 bases; bases outside gene matches: 8. The CDR3 contains 15 residues. CDR1 and CDR2 from the germline V gene are SNHLY and FYNNEI. The CDR3 is CASSRRDRGAQPQHF. The CDR3 DNA is TGTGCCAGCAGTCGCCGGGACAGGGGTGCCCAGCCCCAGCATTTT.

The chain uses TRBV2 and TRBJ2-3, with 13 nucleotides matching TRBD2. Germline V gives CDR1 SNHLY, CDR2 FYNNEI. Unmatched junction bases numbered 10, after V lost 7 bases and J lost 6 bases. The CDR3 is 16 amino acids. CDR3 sequence reads: CASNPGLAGVLDTQYF. Written as DNA, the CDR3 is TGTGCCAGCAATCCCGGACTAGCGGGAGTTCTCGATACGCAGTATTTT. The variable domain in full, completed from reference TRBV2 and TRBJ2-3, reads EPEVTQTPSHQVTQMGQEVILRCVPISNHLYFYWYRQILGQKVEFLVSFYNNEISEKSEIFDDQFSVERPDGSNFTLKIRSTKLEDSAMYFCASNPGLAGVLDTQYFGPGTRLTVL.

CDR3 nucleotide sequence: TGTGCCAGCGCACCGGGCCGCCCCCCTAACGAGCAGTACTTC. This encodes CASAPGRPPNEQYF. V and J are TRBV11-2 and TRBJ2-7; D uncertain. The germline gives CDR1 SGHAT, CDR2 FQNNGV. CDR3 size: 14 residues. V dropped 8 bases and J dropped 5 bases, with 19 bases sitting between them.

This clonotype showed up just a few times. V is TRBV6-1 and J is TRBJ1-2, with a tentative D call TRBD1 (5 bases). This CDR3 is 15 amino acids long. The V and J ends lost 2 bases and 3 bases respectively, with 13 bases between them. Germline CDR1 and CDR2: MNHNS and SASEGT. The CDR3 DNA reads as TGTGCCAGCAGTGAAATAACAGGAAGAGACTATGGCTACACCTTC. Translation: CASSEITGRDYGYTF.

V is TRBV29-1 and J is TRBJ2-3; D remains ambiguous. The CDR3 runs 12 residues. Germline CDR1 is SQVTM and CDR2 is ANQGSEA. Between the trimmed V and J ends, which lost 4 bases and 9 bases, there was a span of 14 bases. The CDR3: CSVGGNQVTQYF. The CDR3 DNA reads TGCAGCGTTGGGGGTAACCAGGTCACGCAGTATTTT.

This clonotype has only one observation. V usage is TRBV29-1 and J usage is TRBJ2-1, with 7 positions matching TRBD1. The CDR3 spans 13 residues. Per germline, CDR1 SQVTM and CDR2 ANQGSEA. Trimming cost V 6 bases and J 2 bases; bases outside gene matches: 4. The CDR3 reads CSVTGTAYNEQFF. The CDR3 region has the DNA TGCAGCGTGACCGGGACAGCCTACAATGAGCAGTTCTTC.

This clonotype was counted a few times. The rearrangement uses TRBV6-5 and TRBJ1-2, with 12 nucleotides matching TRBD1. CDR3 size: 13 residues. The germline CDR1 and CDR2 sequences are MNHEY and SVGAGI. V lost 5 bases, J lost 7 bases, and 2 bases stayed unmatched. In DNA form, the CDR3 reads TGTGCCAGCAGTGGGACAGGGGGCGGTGGCTACACCTTC. Translating it yields CASSGTGGGGYTF.

The V and J genes are TRBV9 and TRBJ2-7; TRBD1 agrees at 7 bases. The CDR3 loop spans 13 amino acids. From germline, CDR1 is SGDLS and CDR2 YYNGEE. V trimming: 3 bases; J trimming: 5 bases; junction bases outside the gene matches: 5. CDR3 sequence (DNA): TGTGCCAGCAGCGCGGAACAGGGGCACGAGCAGTACTTC. Its translation: CASSAEQGHEQYF.

The chain has TRBV10-3 and TRBJ2-1, with TRBD2 matching 7 bases. The V and J ends lost 5 bases and 8 bases, in that order; junction bases with no gene match: 9. Germline V lookup: CDR1 ENHRY, CDR2 SYGVKD. The CDR3 spans 14 residues. The CDR3 protein is CAISSLLGRDEQFF. DNA of the CDR3: TGTGCCATCAGTTCGCTCCTTGGGAGGGATGAGCAGTTCTTC.

This clonotype appeared many times. The genes are TRBV7-2 and TRBJ2-7; tentatively, D is TRBD1 or TRBD2 (6 bases each). The germline V gene encodes CDR1 SGHTA and CDR2 FQGNSA. V lost 5 bases and J 1 base, leaving 12 bases between the germline ends. The CDR3 spans 14 residues. CDR3 protein: CASSTSTGSYEQYF. CDR3 DNA sequence: TGTGCCAGCAGCACTAGCACAGGGTCCTACGAGCAGTACTTC.

There are a few counts of this clonotype. The rearrangement links TRBV6-2 or TRBV6-3 to TRBJ1-5; a possible D gene is TRBD1 (5 bases). The V and J ends lost 6 bases and 3 bases respectively, with 12 bases between them. CDR3 size: 14 residues. The V gene's germline CDR1 is MNHEY and CDR2 SVGEGT. The CDR3 spells CASSPQVINQPQHF. The CDR3 nucleotides are TGTGCCAGCAGCCCACAGGTTATCAATCAGCCCCAGCATTTT.

This clonotype was observed a handful of times. The gene calls are TRBV7-9 and TRBJ1-6; D gene unclear. The CDR3 runs to 13 residues. Germline assignment: CDR1 SEHNR and CDR2 FQNEAQ (reference sequence). Trimming removed 1 base from V and 10 bases from J, with 8 bases in between. CDR3 sequence: CASSLDQESPLHF. In DNA form, the CDR3 reads TGTGCCAGCAGCTTAGATCAAGAATCACCCCTCCACTTT.

The table lists this clonotype with a few counts. J is TRBJ1-6 and V is TRBV7-2; D ambiguous. Germline CDR1 is SGHTA and CDR2 is FQGNSA. The CDR3 is 12 amino acids. Deletions cut 2 bases from V and 10 bases from J, with 6 bases between. In DNA, the CDR3 is TGTGCCAGCAGCTTAAGTGGCTCACCCCTCCACTTT. It encodes CASSLSGSPLHF.

This clonotype was detected only a few times. V usage is TRBV14 and J usage is TRBJ2-1; 7 bases map to TRBD1. With 6 bases clipped from V and 6 bases from J, the junction kept 5 bases outside the gene matches. The CDR3 is made up of 13 amino acids. CDR1 is SGHDN, CDR2 FVKESK, per germline. The chain's CDR3 is CASRQSGGNEQFF. The CDR3 nucleotides read TGTGCCAGCAGGCAATCAGGGGGCAATGAGCAGTTCTTC. Based on the CDR3 plus reference TRBV14 and TRBJ2-1, the full variable domain is EAGVTQFPSHSVIEKGQTVTLRCDPISGHDNLYWYRRVMGKEIKFLLHFVKESKQDESGMPNNRFLAERTGGTYSTLKVQPAELEDSGVYFCASRQSGGNEQFFGPGTRLTVL.

The rearrangement uses TRBV29-1 and TRBJ2-5; 9 bases are shared with TRBD1. The CDR3 has 12 amino acids. The germline CDR1 and CDR2 sequences are SQVTM and ANQGSEA. After removal of 7 bases from V and 7 bases from J, the junction contained 7 bases not matched to a gene. In DNA, the CDR3 is TGCAGCGCCCTACAGGGGGCCGCGACCCAGTACTTC. It codes for CSALQGAATQYF.

There are many counts of this clonotype. CDR3 amino acids: CASSYRRYQETQYF. The CDR3 DNA sequence: TGTGCCAGCAGCTATCGGCGGTACCAAGAGACCCAGTACTTC. The V gene is TRBV7-2, the J gene TRBJ2-5, with D unresolved. V shed 4 bases and J shed 0 bases, with 9 bases lying between them. The CDR3 consists of 14 residues. CDR1 is SGHTA, CDR2 FQGNSA, per germline.